This TCR beta chain appears in the sequencing data of a study of CD8 T cells in ankylosing spondylitis. The CDR3 covers 14 residues. Germline V gene lookup returns CDR1 KGHSH and CDR2 LQKENI. After removal of 5 bases from V and 7 bases from J, the junction contained 5 bases not matched to a gene. Concerning this clonotype itself: No antigen is known for it.

Study-level findings and limits: Seemingly distinctive of ankylosing spondylitis blood was a TCR beta motif formed by eight highly homologous variants. Existing reports had already noted some motif variants in reactive arthritis synovial fluid and blood.

Libraries for TCR beta were made by quantitative 5'-RACE with molecular barcodes. TCRdb recomputed calls from the 5' RACE reads with MiXCR, one row per CDR3 protein. The sample includes about 130,000 distinct CDR3 sequences, 7.3% of them seen just once. The chain joins TRBV18 to TRBJ2-2, with 9 nucleotides matching TRBD1. Sequenced: blood, either unsorted or a sorted T cell fraction (not recorded which). The sequence derives from a female donor with ankylosing spondylitis or in good health (not recorded which). The CDR3 protein is CASSTTGGYGELFF. In DNA form, the CDR3 reads TGTGCCAGCTCAACCACAGGGGGCTACGGGGAGCTGTTTTTT.